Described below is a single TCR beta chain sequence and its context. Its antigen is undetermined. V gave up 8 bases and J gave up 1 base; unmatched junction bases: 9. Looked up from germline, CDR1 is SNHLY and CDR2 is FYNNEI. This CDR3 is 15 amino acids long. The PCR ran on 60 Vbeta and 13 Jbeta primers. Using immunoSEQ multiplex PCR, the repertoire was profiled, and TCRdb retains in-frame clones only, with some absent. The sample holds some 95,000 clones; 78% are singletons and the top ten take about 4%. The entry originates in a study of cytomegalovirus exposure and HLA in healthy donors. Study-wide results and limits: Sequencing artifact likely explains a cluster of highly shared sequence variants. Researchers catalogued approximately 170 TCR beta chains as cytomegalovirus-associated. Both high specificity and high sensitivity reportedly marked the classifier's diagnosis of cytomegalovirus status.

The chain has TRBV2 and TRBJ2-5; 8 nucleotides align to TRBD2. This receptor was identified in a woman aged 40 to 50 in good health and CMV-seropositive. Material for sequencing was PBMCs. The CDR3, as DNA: TGTGCCAGCGATCAACCCGGGACTAGCCAAGAGACCCAGTACTTC. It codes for CASDQPGTSQETQYF.